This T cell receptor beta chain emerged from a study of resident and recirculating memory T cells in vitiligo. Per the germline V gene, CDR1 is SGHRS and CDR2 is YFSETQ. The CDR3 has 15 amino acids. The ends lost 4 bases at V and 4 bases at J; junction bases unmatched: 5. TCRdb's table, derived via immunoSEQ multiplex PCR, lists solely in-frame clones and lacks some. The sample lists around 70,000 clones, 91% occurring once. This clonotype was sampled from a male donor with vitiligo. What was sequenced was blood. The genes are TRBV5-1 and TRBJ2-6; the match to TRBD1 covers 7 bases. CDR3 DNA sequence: TGCGCCAGCAGCATACAGGGGTCCGGGGCCAACGTCCTGACTTTC. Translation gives CASSIQGSGANVLTF.